This TCR beta chain was captured in a study of blood T cell repertoires in COVID-19. Study as a whole: COVID-19 samples collected from the United States, Italy and Spain covered acute and convalescent phases. PBMCs, B-cell-depleted T cells, or T cells provided the cDNA or gDNA that made up the material.

The table lists this clone with a few counts. Categorization into cohorts depended on clinical history that participants reported. V shed 2 bases and J shed 2 bases, with 10 bases lying between them. Germline V gives CDR1 KGHSH, CDR2 LQKENI. The CDR3 is 15 residues long. Produced via immunoSEQ multiplex PCR; TCRdb's table is partial and in-frame only. Here the sample spans more than 200,000 clones, approximately 80% being singletons. Sequencing input: PBMCs or T cells enriched from blood (not recorded which). The chain joins TRBV18 to TRBJ1-3, with D possibly being TRBD1 (5 bases). The sequence derives from a man in his sixties who had recovered from COVID-19. DNA of the CDR3: TGTGCCAGCTCACCATCGGGGGAAACTGGAAACACCATATATTTT. It is translated as CASSPSGETGNTIYF.